In its sample, the clone carrying this T cell receptor (beta chain) was seen a few times. What it recognizes is unknown. The sample belongs to a study of response to subunit inactivated influenza vaccine. Study-wide points: After each seasonal influenza vaccination, few new T cells are recruited, the authors suggested.

From germline, CDR1 is MDHEN and CDR2 SYDVKM. The CDR3 runs to 12 residues. Trimming pared 6 bases from V and 9 bases from J, leaving 12 bases between. TCRdb used MiXCR to reprocess the RT-PCR reads, holding one entry per CDR3 protein. Among hundreds of thousands of distinct CDR3 sequences listed, approximately 7.6% were seen once. The rearrangement links TRBV28 to TRBJ2-1; no clear D gene. Sequencing was performed on PBMCs from blood, taken roughly 24 months after vaccination. The receptor comes from a man aged 45 to 75 who received an inactivated influenza vaccine. CDR3 nucleotide sequence: TGTGCCAGCAGACCGACTGGTCGTGAGCAGTTCTTC. Its translation: CASRPTGREQFF.